These T cell receptor beta chains were read from a single sample in a study of blood T cells in healthy people across ages. MiXCR, run by TCRdb on the 5' RACE reads, gives a single entry per CDR3 protein. The data contain fewer than 1.5 million distinct CDR3 sequences, roughly 40% of them seen just once; the ten biggest clones take up roughly 8.2%. Sequenced sample: blood. These receptors came from a woman between 18 and 30 years old in good health. CDR3s include the opening cysteine and the closing phenylalanine or tryptophan. A D gene is named only where the DNA matches it firmly. Only part of the rows carry a size: once, few, many, or a class if the clone is expanded.

j_call clone_size v_call d_call cdr3_nt cdr3_aa
TRBJ2-5 NA TRBV21-1 NA TGTGCCAGCAGCAAAGAAAAGGGACATCGAGATTACGGGCAGTACTTC CASSKEKGHRDYGQYF
TRBJ2-1 NA TRBV7-2 NA TGTGCCAGCAGCTTACGGCCAGGGGTGACCTACAATGAGCAGTTCTTC CASSLRPGVTYNEQFF
TRBJ1-4 NA TRBV27 NA TGTGCCAGCAGCAGGACAAGGGATTTTGAAAAACTGTTTTTT CASSRTRDFEKLFF
TRBJ1-2 NA TRBV7-9 TRBD1 TGTGCCAGCAGCTTATCGGGGACAGGGGGCCTTGATGGCTACACCTTC CASSLSGTGGLDGYTF
TRBJ2-7 NA TRBV9 NA TGTGCCAGCAGCGCTACTAGGTCCTCCCACGAGCAGTACTTC CASSATRSSHEQYF
TRBJ2-2 NA TRBV5-1 NA TGCGCCAGCACCACCACCGTCACCGGGACTACCGGGGAGCTGTTTTTT CASTTTVTGTTGELFF
TRBJ1-1 NA TRBV10-3 NA TGTGCCATCAGTGGGGAGCTGAACACTGAAGCTTTCTTT CAISGELNTEAFF
TRBJ2-7 few TRBV10-3 TRBD2 TGTGCCGTTCGGGTGGCTAGCGGGACAACCCGGCTGGGCGAGCAGTACTTC CAVRVASGTTRLGEQYF
TRBJ2-5 NA TRBV11-2 TRBD2 TGTGCCAGCAGCTTAGCGGGGGGGGCAGGGTACGTCCGAGAGACCCAGTACTTC CASSLAGGAGYVRETQYF
TRBJ2-3 NA TRBV6-5 TRBD2 TGTGCCAGCAGTTACGGAGCGGCGGGGGGGCGGAATACGCAGTATTTT CASSYGAAGGRNTQYF
TRBJ2-1 NA TRBV24-1 NA TGTGCCACCAGTGATCGACAGGGGCGGGAGACCCAGTTCTTC CATSDRQGRETQFF
TRBJ2-1 NA TRBV6-1 TRBD2 TGTGCCAGCAGTGAGAATAGCGGGAAATTTATATATGAGCAGTTCTTC CASSENSGKFIYEQFF
TRBJ2-3 few TRBV20-1 NA TGCAGTGCTAGAGTAGGCAGGGGCCTCACAGATACGCAGTATTTT CSARVGRGLTDTQYF
TRBJ1-5 NA TRBV27 TRBD1 TGTGCCAGCAGTCCCGACAGGGTCTCTTCGCCCCAGCATTTT CASSPDRVSSPQHF
TRBJ2-5 NA TRBV6-5 TRBD2 TGTGCCAGCAGTTCCGCGGGGGGGCCCTCGGAGACCCAGTACTTC CASSSAGGPSETQYF
TRBJ2-1 few TRBV9 TRBD2 TGTGCCAGCAGCGTAGATCTCCCAAGCGGGGGCAATGAGCAGTTCTTC CASSVDLPSGGNEQFF
TRBJ1-6 few TRBV5-6 NA TGTGCCAGCAGTACTACAGGGTTTAATTCACCCCTCCACTTT CASSTTGFNSPLHF
TRBJ1-2 NA TRBV20-1 TRBD1 TGCAGTGCTCGACAGGGAACCGTTCGGTATGGCTACACCTTC CSARQGTVRYGYTF
TRBJ2-3 NA TRBV12-3/TRBV12-4 TRBD2 TGTGCCAGCAGGGGGGACTACTCAGATACGCAGTATTTT CASRGDYSDTQYF
TRBJ2-1 few TRBV7-2 NA TGTGCCAGCAGCTTAGTGGTATCCGCGCCTGAGCAGTTCTTC CASSLVVSAPEQFF
TRBJ2-2 NA TRBV29-1 TRBD1 TGCAGCGTTTTATCGACAGGGACCAACACCGGGGAGCTGTTTTTT CSVLSTGTNTGELFF
TRBJ2-1 few TRBV6-5 NA TGTGCCAGCAGTGCCCACCTGGACTGGACAGATGAGCAGTTCTTC CASSAHLDWTDEQFF
TRBJ1-2 NA TRBV4-1 NA TGCGCCAGCAGCCAAGAGAGGGGTTTCGAGGATGGCTACACCTTC CASSQERGFEDGYTF
TRBJ2-3 NA TRBV5-5 NA TGTGCCAGCAGCGAGAGGGGGGGTGCGCTTACAGATACGCAGTATTTT CASSERGGALTDTQYF
TRBJ2-7 NA TRBV7-2 NA TGTACCAGCACAGCGACTAGGGACCACGAGCAGTACTTC CTSTATRDHEQYF
TRBJ2-7 few TRBV3-1 NA TGTGCCAGCAGCCAAAACGTAGCCGGTAGCTCCTACGAGCAGTACTTC CASSQNVAGSSYEQYF
TRBJ2-7 NA TRBV7-2 NA TGTGCCAGCAGCTTAGCGCGAGGACAGATCACCTACGAGCAGTACTTC CASSLARGQITYEQYF
TRBJ1-2 few TRBV20-1 NA TGCAGTGCTAGAGATCGACAGTCTAACTATGGCTACACCTTC CSARDRQSNYGYTF
TRBJ1-5 NA TRBV28 NA TGTGCCAGCAGTTATGGTGGGCCTTCTTCATATCAGCCCCAGCATTTT CASSYGGPSSYQPQHF
TRBJ2-1 few TRBV11-2 NA TGTGCCAGCAGCTTAACGGGATACTACAATGAGCAGTTCTTC CASSLTGYYNEQFF
TRBJ2-5 NA TRBV28 NA TGTGCCAGCAGAACTAATGTATGGCAAGAGACCCAGTACTTC CASRTNVWQETQYF
TRBJ1-4 NA TRBV6-5 TRBD1 TGTGCCAGCAGGCTTACAGGGGGTCAATATGAAAAACTGTTTTTT CASRLTGGQYEKLFF
TRBJ2-1 few TRBV3-1 TRBD2 TGTGCTAGCAGCCAAGAGGGACTAGCGGGCTTTTACAATGAGCAGTTCTTC CASSQEGLAGFYNEQFF
TRBJ2-5 once TRBV3-1 NA TGTGCCAGCAGCCTCACGGGGAGGCCCCAGTACTTC CASSLTGRPQYF
TRBJ1-6 NA TRBV30 NA TGTGCCTGGAGTTCCAGGGTGGGGAATTCACCCCTCCACTTT CAWSSRVGNSPLHF
TRBJ2-1 NA TRBV30 NA TGTGCCTGGATTCCCCGACCGACTCCCTTCTCAAATGAGCAGTTCTTC CAWIPRPTPFSNEQFF
TRBJ2-5 NA TRBV11-2 NA TGTGCCAGCAGCTTAACGATCGGGAGCTTAGAGCAGTACTTC CASSLTIGSLEQYF
TRBJ2-7 NA TRBV2 TRBD1 TGTGCCAGCAGTGGCCCTCACGCTCCGGGACAGGGGAGGGTCAACGAGCAGTACTTC CASSGPHAPGQGRVNEQYF
TRBJ2-3 few TRBV10-3 TRBD2 TGTGCCATCAGTGATACTAAAGCGGGATTAACAGATACGCAGTATTTT CAISDTKAGLTDTQYF
TRBJ2-1 few TRBV9 NA TGTGCCAGCAGCGTAGACAGCGCCCAGTACAATGAGCAGTTCTTC CASSVDSAQYNEQFF
TRBJ2-7 few TRBV7-2 NA TGTGCCAGCAGCTTAGGTGCTAGTCTAGGCGAGCAGTACTTC CASSLGASLGEQYF
TRBJ1-2 few TRBV11-2 NA TGTGCCAGCAGCCCCATGTTGGTGGATGGCTACACCTTC CASSPMLVDGYTF
TRBJ2-7 NA TRBV15 TRBD2 TGTACCACCAGCAGAGATGACGGCGGGAGCTCCTACAATGAGCAGTACTTC CTTSRDDGGSSYNEQYF
TRBJ2-5 few TRBV20-1 TRBD2 TGCAGTGCTCGAGGGACTAGTCTACCGCAAGAGACCCAGTACTTC CSARGTSLPQETQYF
TRBJ2-1 NA TRBV24-1 TRBD2 TGTGCCACCAGCTCCGCCGGGACTAGCGGGAGGGGTGAGCAGTTCTTC CATSSAGTSGRGEQFF
TRBJ2-5 NA TRBV28 TRBD1 TGTGCCAGCAGTTCGGACAGGGGAGGGACCCAGTACTTC CASSSDRGGTQYF
TRBJ1-1 few TRBV30 NA TGTGCCTGGACCCTCGGGGCGAACACTGAAGCTTTCTTT CAWTLGANTEAFF
TRBJ2-5 few TRBV20-1 TRBD2 TGCAGTGCCCGTCTAGCGGGAGGAAGGTACCAAGAGACCCAGTACTTC CSARLAGGRYQETQYF
TRBJ2-1 many TRBV5-6 NA TGTGCCAGCAGCTTCTCCGGGCCCTACAATGAGCAGTTCTTC CASSFSGPYNEQFF
TRBJ2-1 NA TRBV2 TRBD1 TGTGCCAGCACCCGAGACAGGGGGACCTACAATGAGCAGTTCTTC CASTRDRGTYNEQFF
TRBJ1-1 NA TRBV4-1 TRBD1 TGCGCCAGCAGCCAACACGGACAGGGGACGTATGAAGCTTTCTTT CASSQHGQGTYEAFF
TRBJ2-7 many TRBV2 NA TGTGCCAGCAGTGGGGGTATCTCCTACGAGCAGTACTTC CASSGGISYEQYF
TRBJ2-7 many TRBV12-3/TRBV12-4 NA TGTGCCAGCAGTTTTGGACTGCTATCCTACGAGCAGTACTTC CASSFGLLSYEQYF